The rows below give T cell receptor beta chains drawn from one sample of a study of blood T cell repertoires in COVID-19. Generated by immunoSEQ multiplex PCR, the TCRdb table keeps only in-frame clones and is missing some. The data hold about 300,000 clones, with around 84% observed a single time. Sequencing was performed on PBMCs or T cells enriched from blood (not recorded which). The receptor source for this set is a man aged 30-40 years who had recovered from COVID-19. The CDR3 runs from the conserved cysteine through the conserved F or W. D genes are given only for firm matches. Size is omitted from some rows. Given values are once, few, many or a class for expanded clones.

v_call,clone_size,cdr3_length,j_call,d_call,cdr3_nt,cdr3_aa
TRBV29-1,once,14,TRBJ1-1,TRBD1,TGCAGCGTTGAATCGGCAGGGGGGAACACTGAAGCTTTCTTT,CSVESAGGNTEAFF
TRBV11-3,NA,16,TRBJ2-1,TRBD2,TGTGCCAGCAGCTTCCTAGCGGGAGCATCCTACAATGAGCAGTTCTTC,CASSFLAGASYNEQFF
TRBV19,once,13,TRBJ1-2,NA,TGTGCCAGTAGTGACCCTGGACAGAAAGGCTACACCTTC,CASSDPGQKGYTF
TRBV10-3,NA,15,TRBJ1-3,NA,TGTGCCATCAATGAACAGGGTTCGCGAGGAAACACCATATATTTT,CAINEQGSRGNTIYF
TRBV27,few,15,TRBJ1-2,TRBD1,TGTGCCAGCAGTTTACGACAGGGGGTTAACTATGGCTACACCTTC,CASSLRQGVNYGYTF
TRBV5-1,NA,18,TRBJ2-2,TRBD2,TGCGCCAGCAGGCCCGGGCTAGCGGGGGGGCGCCCCACCGGGGAGCTGTTTTTT,CASRPGLAGGRPTGELFF
TRBV19,NA,14,TRBJ1-5,NA,TGTGCCAGTAGTATATGGTACCAGGCGCAGCCCCAGCATTTT,CASSIWYQAQPQHF
TRBV3-1/TRBV3-2,NA,14,TRBJ2-1,NA,TGTGCCAGCAGCCCTCTTCTGTCCTACAATGAGCAGTTCTTC,CASSPLLSYNEQFF
TRBV27,NA,16,TRBJ1-6,NA,TGTGCCAGCAGAAGGGACACCCGCTCCTATAATTCACCCCTCCACTTT,CASRRDTRSYNSPLHF
TRBV28,NA,15,TRBJ2-5,TRBD2,TGTGCCAGCAGTTTCCTTTCGGGGGGGCGGGAGACCCAGTACTTC,CASSFLSGGRETQYF
TRBV15,NA,14,TRBJ2-7,NA,TGTGCCACCAGCAGGAACGGCATTCGGGATGGGCAGTACTTC,CATSRNGIRDGQYF
TRBV2,few,11,TRBJ2-7,NA,TGTGCCACCGCACTTATCTACGAGCAGTACTTC,CATALIYEQYF
TRBV5-1,NA,16,TRBJ2-1,NA,TGCGCCAGCAGCTTCGGTTCAGGGTCCCTCTACAATGAGCAGTTCTTC,CASSFGSGSLYNEQFF
TRBV4-1,NA,12,TRBJ1-4,NA,TGCGCCAGCAGCCAAGAAGCAGGGGATCAGTTTTTT,CASSQEAGDQFF
TRBV11-2,few,15,TRBJ1-3,TRBD1,TGTGCCAGCAGCTTGGAAGGGGGCTTTGGAAACACCATATATTTT,CASSLEGGFGNTIYF
TRBV24-1,NA,15,TRBJ1-5,TRBD1,TGTGCCACCAGTGATCCAGGGGGCGCGGAGAAGCCCCAGCATTTT,CATSDPGGAEKPQHF
TRBV30,NA,13,TRBJ1-5,NA,TGTGCCTGGAGTGTATCGGGGAATCAGCCCCAGCATTTT,CAWSVSGNQPQHF
TRBV6-6,NA,12,TRBJ1-1,NA,TGTGCCAGCAGTTTACGGCAGGGTGAAGCTTTCTTT,CASSLRQGEAFF
TRBV18,NA,16,TRBJ2-7,NA,TGTGCCAGCTCACCGGAAATACAGGAGAGGCCCTACGAGCAGTACTTC,CASSPEIQERPYEQYF
TRBV7-9,once,15,TRBJ2-5,TRBD1,TGTGCCAGCAGCGGAGGACAGGGGCGTCAAGAGACCCAGTACTTC,CASSGGQGRQETQYF
TRBV5-8,NA,17,TRBJ2-3,TRBD2,TGTGCCAGCAGCTTATTCGTGACTAGCGGGGGCCGAGATACGCAGTATTTT,CASSLFVTSGGRDTQYF
TRBV6-5,once,13,TRBJ2-4,TRBD1,TGTGCCAGCAGGGGGACAGCTCTAAACATTCAGTACTTC,CASRGTALNIQYF
TRBV7-6,once,15,TRBJ1-1,NA,TGTGCCAGCAGCTTAGTTACTGACATGAACACTGAAGCTTTCTTT,CASSLVTDMNTEAFF
TRBV5-4,once,14,TRBJ1-2,TRBD1,TGTGCCAGCAGCCCTGGGACAGGCGTCTATGGCTACACCTTC,CASSPGTGVYGYTF
TRBV7-8,once,16,TRBJ2-7,TRBD1,TGTGCCAGCAGCTTAAAGGGACAGGGGTCGCCCTACGAGCAGTACTTC,CASSLKGQGSPYEQYF
TRBV27,NA,13,TRBJ2-3,NA,TGTGCCAGCAGTTTCCAGGACACAGATACGCAGTATTTT,CASSFQDTDTQYF
TRBV19,NA,18,TRBJ1-5,NA,TGTGCCAGTAGTATAGATCTATTGGGAGATCCGGAAAGTCAGCCCCAGCATTTT,CASSIDLLGDPESQPQHF
TRBV9,NA,16,TRBJ2-1,TRBD1,TGTGCCAGCAGCGTAGTGGGACAGGGGTCCTACAATGAGCAGTTCTTC,CASSVVGQGSYNEQFF
TRBV4-1,once,15,TRBJ2-1,TRBD2,TGCGCCAGCAGCCTGTCGGGGGGATCTAACAATGAGCAGTTCTTC,CASSLSGGSNNEQFF
TRBV7-2,NA,14,TRBJ1-5,NA,TGTGCCAGCAGCTTCAGGGAATTAGGTCAGCCCCAGCATTTT,CASSFRELGQPQHF
TRBV30,NA,12,TRBJ2-5,TRBD2,TGTGCCTGGTATAACGGGGGGGGGACCCAGTACTTC,CAWYNGGGTQYF
TRBV10-3,NA,16,TRBJ1-1,TRBD1,TGTGCCATCACCTCAGTAGCCGGGACAGGGGACACTGAAGCTTTCTTT,CAITSVAGTGDTEAFF
TRBV19,NA,13,TRBJ1-1,NA,TGTGCCAGTAGTATAGTTGGGGGCAGTGAAGCTTTCTTT,CASSIVGGSEAFF
TRBV5-1,once,13,TRBJ1-1,NA,TGCGCCAGCAGCGCACAGCCAGGGACTGAAGCTTTCTTT,CASSAQPGTEAFF
TRBV19,NA,16,TRBJ1-5,NA,TGTGCCAGTAGTATTCAGACGGCCGAGGGCAATCAGCCCCAGCATTTT,CASSIQTAEGNQPQHF
TRBV19,NA,16,TRBJ1-4,TRBD1,TGTGCCAGTAGTAATGGGACAGGGGGCCTTAATGAAAAACTGTTTTTT,CASSNGTGGLNEKLFF
TRBV19,NA,14,TRBJ2-7,TRBD2,TGTGCCAGTAGCCAGGGACTAGCGGTCTACGAGCAGTACTTC,CASSQGLAVYEQYF
TRBV30,NA,13,TRBJ1-2,NA,TGTGCCTGGACCTGGACAGCTAACTATGGCTACACCTTC,CAWTWTANYGYTF
TRBV19,NA,16,TRBJ2-2,TRBD2,TGTGCCAGTACCCTACTAGCGGGGACGAACACCGGGGAGCTGTTTTTT,CASTLLAGTNTGELFF
TRBV4-1,NA,16,TRBJ2-7,TRBD1,TGCGCCAGCAGCCAAACTCCGGGACAGGGGGCCTACGAGCAGTACTTC,CASSQTPGQGAYEQYF
TRBV19,NA,15,TRBJ1-1,TRBD1,TGTGCCAGTAGTCCCGGAAGGACAGGGAACACTGAAGCTTTCTTT,CASSPGRTGNTEAFF
TRBV10-2,once,14,TRBJ2-3,NA,TGCGCCGCCTCCCGGAGGGGCAGCACAGATACGCAGTATTTT,CAASRRGSTDTQYF
TRBV29-1,NA,16,TRBJ2-1,NA,TGCAGCGTTGAAGTCCCAGGCTTGAGCTCCTACAATGAGCAGTTCTTC,CSVEVPGLSSYNEQFF